These 27 T cell receptor beta chains originate from one sample sequenced in a study of OX40 agonist ivuxolimab in advanced cancers. Assay used: immunoSEQ multiplex PCR; TCRdb lists only in-frame clones, some missing. The sample includes some 66,000 clones, approximately 89% of them seen just once. The material was CD4+ or CD8+ T cells sorted from blood, obtained in a trial of the OX40 agonist ivuxolimab. The receptor source for this set is an adult with an advanced solid tumor such as melanoma, head and neck, liver or kidney cancer.

There are a few counts of this clone. The CDR3 is CASRPMTGYEQYF. The CDR3 coding sequence is TGTGCCAGCCGGCCGATGACGGGCTACGAGCAGTACTTC. This sequence joins TRBV18 and TRBJ2-7; D gene uncertain. The V end was cut by 8 bases, the J end by 3 bases, with 14 bases between. CDR3 size: 13 residues. CDR1 and CDR2 from the germline V gene are KGHSH and LQKENI. The full variable domain, rest sourced from reference TRBV18 and TRBJ2-7, is NAGVMQNPRHLVRRRGQEARLRCSPMKGHSHVYWYRQLPEEGLKFMVYLQKENIIDESGMPKERFSAEFPKEGPSILRIQQVVRGDSAAYFCASRPMTGYEQYFGPGTRLTVT.

The table lists this clone with a count of one. The chain carries TRBV10-3 and TRBJ2-2, with D perhaps matching TRBD1 or TRBD2 (5 bases each). V was cut by 5 bases and J by 1 base, with 8 bases left in between. CDR1 and CDR2 (germline): ENHRY, SYGVKD. The CDR3 is 14 amino acids. The CDR3 loop is CAISWDQNTGELFF. In nucleotides, the CDR3 is TGTGCCATCAGTTGGGACCAGAACACCGGGGAGCTGTTTTTT.

V usage is TRBV21-1 and J usage is TRBJ2-3; no DNA check was done on the table's D call, TRBD1. TRBV21-1 is a recognized pseudogene. This CDR3 is 13 amino acids long. The CDR3 spells CASSIGPTDTQYF. CDR3 nucleotide sequence: TGTGCCAGCAGCATTGGGCCCACAGATACGCAGTATTTT.

This clone showed up just once. The rearrangement uses TRBV6-6 and TRBJ2-7; D gene unclear. In germline, CDR1 is MNHNY, CDR2 SVGAGI (reference sequence). This CDR3 spans 14 amino acids. V was trimmed by 6 bases and J by 2 bases, leaving 14 bases between them. The chain's CDR3 is CASRRDTVTYEQYF. The DNA of the CDR3 is TGTGCCAGCAGACGAGACACGGTTACCTACGAGCAGTACTTC.

About this clone itself: The same CDR3 can be traced to other DNA sequences in this sample. V is TRBV28 and J is TRBJ1-5; the D gene is possibly TRBD1 (5 bases). Looked up from germline, CDR1 is MDHEN and CDR2 is SYDVKM. V was trimmed by 5 bases and J by 5 bases, leaving 7 bases between them. This CDR3 spans 12 amino acids. The CDR3 loop reads CASSPGDQPQHF. As DNA, the CDR3 is TGTGCCAGCAGTCCGGGGGATCAGCCCCAGCATTTT. Combining the CDR3 with reference TRBV28 and TRBJ1-5 gives the whole variable domain DVKVTQSSRYLVKRTGEKVFLECVQDMDHENMFWYRQDPGLGLRLIYFSYDVKMKEKGDIPEGYSVSREKKERFSLILESASTNQTSMYLCASSPGDQPQHFGDGTRLSIL.

This clone has only one observation. The chain links TRBV11-2 to TRBJ2-7; TRBD1 is a possible D gene (5 bases). The CDR3 loop spans 14 amino acids. Germline V lookup: CDR1 SGHAT, CDR2 FQNNGV. Trimming shortened V by 7 bases and J by 1 base, and 14 bases separated the two germline ends. CDR3 DNA: TGTGCCAGCACTCATGAAGGGGTATCCTACGAGCAGTACTTC. Translated: CASTHEGVSYEQYF.

The chain uses TRBV6-6 and TRBJ1-2, with TRBD1 identical over 9 bases. This CDR3 contains 14 residues. Unmatched junction bases numbered 3, after V lost 6 bases and J lost 1 base. Germline loops: CDR1 MNHNY, CDR2 SVGAGI (reference sequence). CDR3 nucleotide sequence: TGTGCCAGCAGGGGGGACAGGGTTAACTATGGCTACACCTTC. Amino acid sequence: CASRGDRVNYGYTF.

This chain uses TRBV9 with TRBJ1-1; TRBD1 agrees at 9 bases. Germline CDR1 is SGDLS and CDR2 is YYNGEE. This CDR3 contains 13 residues. The V gene end was trimmed by 2 bases and the J gene end by 5 bases; junction bases not matched to a gene: 1. The CDR3 reads CASSVTGGTEAFF. CDR3 DNA: TGTGCCAGCAGCGTGACAGGGGGGACTGAAGCTTTCTTT.

The chain is built from TRBV30 and TRBJ1-4; TRBD1 matches 10 bases. The germline V gene encodes CDR1 GTSNPN and CDR2 SVGIG (reference sequence). V lost 5 bases, J lost 5 bases, and 5 bases stayed unmatched. The CDR3 runs to 14 residues. The CDR3 spells CAWDRGRSNEKLFF. CDR3 nucleotides: TGTGCCTGGGACAGGGGGCGGTCGAATGAAAAACTGTTTTTT.

This sequence joins TRBV2 and TRBJ1-1; TRBD1 might be the D (6 bases). Trimming took off 11 bases at V and 1 base at J, with 14 bases between the two ends. Per the germline V gene, CDR1 is SNHLY and CDR2 is FYNNEI. The CDR3 length is 13 residues. The CDR3 region has the DNA TGTGCCGCGAACCGGGACACGAACACTGAAGCTTTCTTT. Protein sequence: CAANRDTNTEAFF. Complete variable domain (other parts from reference TRBV2 and TRBJ1-1): EPEVTQTPSHQVTQMGQEVILRCVPISNHLYFYWYRQILGQKVEFLVSFYNNEISEKSEIFDDQFSVERPDGSNFTLKIRSTKLEDSAMYFCAANRDTNTEAFFGQGTRLTVV.

V is TRBV4-1 and J is TRBJ1-5, with TRBD1 identical over 10 bases. The CDR3 spans 18 residues. The germline V gene encodes CDR1 MGHRA and CDR2 YSYEKL. Losses at the gene ends were 1 base for V and 4 bases for J; bases not matched to a gene: 10. This chain's CDR3 is CASSQGENGQGGNQPQHF. The CDR3 DNA is TGCGCCAGCAGCCAAGGCGAAAATGGACAGGGGGGTAATCAGCCCCAGCATTTT.

This rearrangement joins TRBV7-6 to TRBJ2-2; tentative D call: TRBD1 (6 bases). CDR3 length equals 15 residues. In germline, CDR1 is SGHVS, CDR2 FNYEAQ. Trimming removed 5 bases at V and 1 base at J, with 11 bases between. The CDR3 protein is CASSPVQGNTGELFF. The CDR3 DNA reads as TGTGCCAGCAGCCCGGTACAGGGGAACACCGGGGAGCTGTTTTTT.

The chain links TRBV5-4 to TRBJ1-6; D gene ambiguous. The germline CDR1 and CDR2 sequences are SGHNT and YYREEE (reference sequence). V lost 0 bases and J lost 7, with 8 bases in between. The CDR3 runs 14 residues. DNA for the CDR3: TGTGCCAGCAGCTTGGTTGGGGAAAATTCACCCCTCCACTTT. It translates to CASSLVGENSPLHF.

The CDR3 DNA reads as TGCGCCAGCAGCAGCGGGGACCGGATCACTGAAGCTTTCTTT. Its protein product is CASSSGDRITEAFF. The rearrangement uses TRBV5-1 and TRBJ1-1, with D possibly TRBD1 on 5 matching bases. The CDR3 runs to 14 residues. Trimming cost V 4 bases and J 4 bases, with 14 bases left between them. The germline V gene has CDR1 SGHRS and CDR2 YFSETQ.

The chain combines TRBV18 with TRBJ2-3; D is perhaps TRBD2 (5 bases). The germline gives CDR1 KGHSH, CDR2 LQKENI. Trimming cost V 2 bases and J 3 bases, with 9 bases left between them. The CDR3 runs 14 residues. CDR3: CASSPDYSTDTQYF. The DNA of the CDR3 is TGTGCCAGCTCACCAGACTATTCGACAGATACGCAGTATTTT.

This clone was counted a few times. The J gene is TRBJ1-2, the V gene TRBV19; a possible D gene is TRBD1 (5 bases). CDR1 is LNHDA and CDR2 is SQIVND in the germline V gene (reference sequence). The V end lost 3 bases, the J end lost 5 bases, and 16 bases lay between the germline ends. The CDR3 has 15 amino acids. The CDR3 reads CASSMGGGWLYGYTF. In nucleotides, the CDR3 is TGTGCCAGTAGTATGGGCGGGGGATGGCTTTATGGCTACACCTTC.

This sequence joins TRBV27 and TRBJ1-1; D remains unclear. The CDR3 is 13 amino acids. Deletions cut 6 bases from V and 0 bases from J, with 8 bases between. The V gene's germline CDR1 is MNHEY and CDR2 SMNVEV (reference sequence). The CDR3: CASRSRMNTEAFF. The CDR3 nucleotides are TGTGCCAGCAGGTCCAGAATGAACACTGAAGCTTTCTTT.

The rearrangement links TRBV7-2 to TRBJ2-3; D possibly corresponds to TRBD2 (7 bases). The V end was cut by 1 base, the J end by 3 bases, with 20 bases between. Germline V gene lookup returns CDR1 SGHTA and CDR2 FQGNSA. This CDR3 region has 18 residues. Here the CDR3 DNA reads TGTGCCAGCAGCTTAGGGGCGGGGGCCATTGTCAGTACAGATACGCAGTATTTT. Protein sequence: CASSLGAGAIVSTDTQYF. The full variable domain, in which reference TRBV7-2 and TRBJ2-3 provide the parts outside the CDR3, is GAGVSQSPSNKVTEKGKDVELRCDPISGHTALYWYRQSLGQGLEFLIYFQGNSAPDKSGLPSDRFSAERTGGSVSTLTIQRTQQEDSAVYLCASSLGAGAIVSTDTQYFGPGTRLTVL.

The V gene is TRBV7-2, the J gene TRBJ1-1, with D perhaps TRBD1 (5 bases). The germline gives CDR1 SGHTA, CDR2 FQGNSA. Trimming took off 4 bases at V and 1 base at J, with 10 bases between the two ends. The CDR3 loop spans 14 amino acids. The CDR3 nucleotides read TGTGCCAGCAGCTCCCAGAGGGGGAACACTGAAGCTTTCTTT. Its translation: CASSSQRGNTEAFF.

The V and J genes are TRBV29-1 and TRBJ2-1; D may correspond to TRBD1 or TRBD2 (6 bases each). CDR1 and CDR2 from the germline V gene are SQVTM and ANQGSEA. There are 15 residues in the CDR3. V lost 7 bases and J 3 bases, leaving 19 bases between the germline ends. CDR3 nucleotides: TGCAGCGCTTATTCCCCCGGGGGCCGCTACAATGAGCAGTTCTTC. Translating gives CSAYSPGGRYNEQFF.

The chain uses TRBV5-5 and TRBJ1-5, with TRBD1 as a possible D gene (6 bases). Trimming took 0 bases from V and 4 from J, leaving 8 bases between them. Germline-derived CDR1 and CDR2 are SGHKS and YYEKEE (reference sequence). The CDR3 totals 14 residues. The CDR3 loop is CASSLVGGNQPQHF. CDR3 sequence (DNA): TGTGCCAGCAGCTTGGTAGGGGGGAATCAGCCCCAGCATTTT.

This rearrangement joins TRBV29-1 to TRBJ1-3; the match to TRBD1 covers 8 bases. The CDR3 sequence is 14 residues long. Germline V CDR1 and CDR2: SQVTM, ANQGSEA. After removal of 6 bases from V and 4 bases from J, the junction contained 8 bases not matched to a gene. The CDR3 coding sequence is TGCAGCGTCGGAGGACAGGGACTGGGAAACACCATATATTTT. Protein product: CSVGGQGLGNTIYF.

The genes are TRBV12-5 and TRBJ1-5, with TRBD1 as a possible D gene (6 bases). Germline CDR1 reads LGHNT; CDR2 reads FRNRAP. The CDR3 totals 13 residues. V was shortened by 6 bases and J by 7 bases, with 13 bases between the two germline ends. The CDR3 bases are TGTGCTAGTGGCCTGTTGGGGGGCCAGCCCCAGCATTTT. Translation gives CASGLLGGQPQHF.

The chain carries TRBV10-1 and TRBJ2-7, with D uncertain. CDR1 and CDR2 (germline): WNHNN, SYGVQD (reference sequence). This CDR3 has 11 amino acids. V was shortened by 6 bases and J by 5 bases, with 8 bases between the two germline ends. The CDR3 nucleotides are TGCGCCAGCAGCCCTGAGAACGAGCAGTACTTC. Translated: CASSPENEQYF.

This clone was detected only once. For the CDR3, the DNA is TGTGCCAGCAGCTTAGGGACTTCTAGCCTTTCGACCGGGGAGCTGTTTTTT. As protein: CASSLGTSSLSTGELFF. The chain couples TRBV7-9 to TRBJ2-2; D may be TRBD2 (5 bases). The CDR3 loop spans 17 amino acids. Trimming cost V 1 base and J 5 bases, with 17 bases left between them. Germline loops: CDR1 SEHNR, CDR2 FQNEAQ (reference sequence).

The V call is TRBV7-3, the J call TRBJ2-1; maybe TRBD2 (5 bases). The CDR3 runs to 13 residues. V gave up 4 bases and J gave up 4 bases, with 8 bases separating them. Germline V gene data show CDR1 as SGHTA and CDR2 as FQGTGA. This CDR3 is CASSSGLYNEQFF. The CDR3 region has the DNA TGTGCCAGCAGCTCAGGACTTTACAATGAGCAGTTCTTC.

The rearrangement links TRBV2 to TRBJ1-1, with a weak D call TRBD1 (5 bases). V lost 5 bases to trimming and J lost 3 bases, with 10 bases between them. This CDR3 region has 13 residues. In germline, CDR1 is SNHLY, CDR2 FYNNEI. The CDR3 is CASSRTRDTEAFF. The CDR3 DNA follows: TGTGCCAGCAGTCGAACCAGGGACACTGAAGCTTTCTTT.